This is a list of T cell receptor beta chains from one sample in a study of cytomegalovirus exposure and HLA in healthy donors. Only in-frame clones appear in the TCRdb table, and some are missing; sequencing was by immunoSEQ multiplex PCR. The sample contains over 150,000 clones, 70% to 80% of which appear only once. Sample: PBMCs. Receptors originate from a male donor in good health and CMV-seronegative. CDR3s include the opening cysteine and the closing phenylalanine or tryptophan. Each record gives: CDR3 protein, CDR3 DNA, V gene, CDR3 length, D gene, J gene, clone size. The D gene is left open where the match is weak. Where a row states a size, it is once, few, many or the class of an expanded clone; other rows omit it.

CDR3aa: CASSAGRDRAQETQYF; CDR3nt: TGTGCCAGCAGCGCCGGGCGGGACAGGGCACAAGAGACCCAGTACTTC; v_gene: TRBV21-1; len: 16; d_gene: .; j_gene: TRBJ2-5; abundance: .
CDR3aa: CASSIGNGGRQETQYF; CDR3nt: TGCGCCAGCAGCATCGGGAACGGGGGGCGCCAAGAGACCCAGTACTTC; v_gene: TRBV5-1; len: 16; d_gene: .; j_gene: TRBJ2-5; abundance: .
CDR3aa: CASRGTGNTEAFF; CDR3nt: TGTGCCAGCAGGGGGACAGGTAACACTGAAGCTTTCTTT; v_gene: TRBV6-6; len: 13; d_gene: TRBD1; j_gene: TRBJ1-1; abundance: .
CDR3aa: CASRSGGFTEAFF; CDR3nt: TGTGCCAGCAGGTCAGGGGGCTTCACTGAAGCTTTCTTT; v_gene: TRBV6-5; len: 13; d_gene: TRBD1; j_gene: TRBJ1-1; abundance: few
CDR3aa: CASRILSGVNTGELFF; CDR3nt: TGTGCCAGCAGAATCCTCTCCGGGGTGAACACCGGGGAGCTGTTTTTT; v_gene: TRBV11-2; len: 16; d_gene: .; j_gene: TRBJ2-2; abundance: once
CDR3aa: CASSLRQGGQPQHF; CDR3nt: TGTGCCAGCAGTTTACGACAGGGCGGGCAGCCCCAGCATTTT; v_gene: TRBV6-5; len: 14; d_gene: TRBD1; j_gene: TRBJ1-5; abundance: .
CDR3aa: CASSSWTGANTGELFF; CDR3nt: TGTGCCAGCAGCTCATGGACAGGGGCGAACACCGGGGAGCTGTTTTTT; v_gene: TRBV14; len: 16; d_gene: TRBD1; j_gene: TRBJ2-2; abundance: .
CDR3aa: CASSFMGEGSYEQYF; CDR3nt: TGTGCCAGCAGTTTTATGGGGGAGGGCTCCTACGAGCAGTACTTC; v_gene: TRBV7-3; len: 15; d_gene: TRBD2; j_gene: TRBJ2-7; abundance: .
CDR3aa: CASTDGTSGWSDTQYF; CDR3nt: TGTGCCAGCACCGACGGGACTAGCGGGTGGTCAGATACGCAGTATTTT; v_gene: TRBV6-6; len: 16; d_gene: TRBD2; j_gene: TRBJ2-3; abundance: .
CDR3aa: CASSARTYPDGNTIYF; CDR3nt: TGTGCCAGCAGCGCTCGGACATATCCGGACGGAAACACCATATATTTT; v_gene: TRBV9; len: 16; d_gene: .; j_gene: TRBJ1-3; abundance: .
CDR3aa: CAWSSGTGGPGANVLTF; CDR3nt: TGTGCCTGGAGTTCCGGGACAGGGGGCCCTGGGGCCAACGTCCTGACTTTC; v_gene: TRBV30; len: 17; d_gene: TRBD1; j_gene: TRBJ2-6; abundance: .
CDR3aa: CAWSVSWGLRYNEQFF; CDR3nt: TGTGCCTGGAGTGTATCCTGGGGGCTGAGGTACAATGAGCAGTTCTTC; v_gene: TRBV30; len: 16; d_gene: .; j_gene: TRBJ2-1; abundance: once
CDR3aa: CASSLPPSDYNEQFF; CDR3nt: TGTGCCAGCAGTTTACCGCCTAGCGACTACAATGAGCAGTTCTTC; v_gene: TRBV28; len: 15; d_gene: .; j_gene: TRBJ2-1; abundance: .
CDR3aa: CASSFWQEAYEQYF; CDR3nt: TGTGCCAGCAGTTTTTGGCAGGAAGCCTACGAGCAGTACTTC; v_gene: TRBV28; len: 14; d_gene: .; j_gene: TRBJ2-7; abundance: .
CDR3aa: CASSQDPSNTGELFF; CDR3nt: TGCGCCAGCAGCCAAGACCCTAGCAACACCGGGGAGCTGTTTTTT; v_gene: TRBV4-3; len: 15; d_gene: .; j_gene: TRBJ2-2; abundance: .
CDR3aa: CASSPRGAGNTIYF; CDR3nt: TGTGCCAGCAGCCCCCGGGGGGCTGGAAACACCATATATTTT; v_gene: TRBV27; len: 14; d_gene: .; j_gene: TRBJ1-3; abundance: .
CDR3aa: CASSRTGTSGSNEQFF; CDR3nt: TGTGCCAGCAGTCGGACCGGGACTAGCGGGAGCAATGAGCAGTTCTTC; v_gene: TRBV27; len: 16; d_gene: TRBD2; j_gene: TRBJ2-1; abundance: .
CDR3aa: CAWRQGSEAFF; CDR3nt: TGTGCCTGGAGACAGGGGAGTGAAGCTTTCTTT; v_gene: TRBV30; len: 11; d_gene: TRBD1; j_gene: TRBJ1-1; abundance: .
CDR3aa: CASSVGIATDQPQHF; CDR3nt: TGTGCCAGCAGCGTCGGGATCGCAACCGATCAGCCCCAGCATTTT; v_gene: TRBV9; len: 15; d_gene: .; j_gene: TRBJ1-5; abundance: few